This is a list of T cell receptor beta chains from one sample in a study of Graves' ophthalmopathy and Graves' hyperthyroidism. TCRdb passed the multiplex PCR reads through MiXCR, listing each CDR3 protein once. The table shows some 750,000 distinct CDR3 sequences, with 40% occurring only once. The sequenced sample was peripheral blood. All receptors derive from an adult man with Graves' ophthalmopathy. The CDR3 runs from the conserved cysteine through the conserved F or W. A D gene is named only where the DNA matches it firmly. Size is omitted from some rows. Given values are once, few, many or a class for expanded clones.

V: TRBV4-3
size: NA
J: TRBJ1-5
D: NA
DNA: TGCGCCAGCAGCCAAGAAGAGGGGTACCCGCAGCCCCAGCATTTT
CDR3: CASSQEEGYPQPQHF

V: TRBV25-1
size: NA
J: TRBJ2-5
D: NA
DNA: TGTGCCAGCCAACCGATCCGTGGAAAGACCTTCGTCCAAGAGACCCAGTACTTC
CDR3: CASQPIRGKTFVQETQYF

V: TRBV2
size: many
J: TRBJ2-7
D: NA
DNA: TGTGCCAGCAGTCGGGGGTGGGCCTACGAGCAGTACTTC
CDR3: CASSRGWAYEQYF

V: TRBV20-1
size: NA
J: TRBJ2-7
D: NA
DNA: TGCAGTGCTAGAGTACTAGGCGGGTCCTACGAGCAGTACTTC
CDR3: CSARVLGGSYEQYF

V: TRBV2
size: NA
J: TRBJ2-2
D: NA
DNA: TGTGCCAGCAGTCCAGAAGGGGTTACCGGGGGGCTGTTTTTT
CDR3: CASSPEGVTGGLFF

V: TRBV7-8
size: NA
J: TRBJ1-2
D: TRBD1
DNA: TGTGCCAGCAGCCTGACAGGGATCGGGGGCTACACCTTC
CDR3: CASSLTGIGGYTF

V: TRBV19
size: few
J: TRBJ2-7
D: NA
DNA: TGTGCCAGTAGTCCGTATACGGGGGAGCAGTACTTC
CDR3: CASSPYTGEQYF

V: TRBV20-1
size: NA
J: TRBJ2-2
D: NA
DNA: TGCAGTGCTATAGGGGACCAGAACACCGGGGAGCTGTTTTTT
CDR3: CSAIGDQNTGELFF

V: TRBV2
size: many
J: TRBJ1-5
D: NA
DNA: TGTGCCAGCAGTGCCAGGGAGGGTCAGCCCCAGCATTTT
CDR3: CASSAREGQPQHF

V: TRBV11-2
size: NA
J: TRBJ2-7
D: NA
DNA: TGTGCCAGCAGCTGGAGGACAGAACCGCCCTACGAGCAGTACTTC
CDR3: CASSWRTEPPYEQYF

V: TRBV12-3/TRBV12-4
size: once
J: TRBJ2-7
D: NA
DNA: TGTGCCAGTTTGGGACCCGACTCCTACGAGCAGTACTTC
CDR3: CASLGPDSYEQYF

V: TRBV19
size: NA
J: TRBJ2-2
D: NA
DNA: TGTGCCAGTAGTATGACCGGGGCCTACACCGGGGAGCTGTTTTTT
CDR3: CASSMTGAYTGELFF

V: TRBV25-1
size: NA
J: TRBJ1-1
D: NA
DNA: TGTGCCAGCAGCCAGGCTGGAACAGCGAACACTGAAGCTTTCTTT
CDR3: CASSQAGTANTEAFF

V: TRBV10-3
size: few
J: TRBJ2-7
D: NA
DNA: TGTGCCAGCAGTTACGCAATCGAGCAGTACTTC
CDR3: CASSYAIEQYF

V: TRBV20-1
size: many
J: TRBJ1-5
D: TRBD1
DNA: TGCAGTGCTTCCCGCCCCGGACAGGTTCAGCCCCAGCATTTT
CDR3: CSASRPGQVQPQHF

V: TRBV24-1
size: few
J: TRBJ2-2
D: NA
DNA: TGTGCCAGCGAAGACAGTTACACCGGGGAGCTGTTTTTT
CDR3: CASEDSYTGELFF

V: TRBV7-6
size: NA
J: TRBJ1-4
D: NA
DNA: TGTGCCAGCAGCTGGACCGGGACACCAAATGAAAAACTGTTTTTT
CDR3: CASSWTGTPNEKLFF

V: TRBV10-3
size: many
J: TRBJ2-7
D: TRBD2
DNA: TGTGCCATCAGCGAGACTAGCGGGAGTTTCAACGAGCAGTACTTC
CDR3: CAISETSGSFNEQYF

V: TRBV11-2
size: NA
J: TRBJ2-1
D: NA
DNA: TGTGCCAGCAGCCGCAGGCGGGGGCCTAACTACAATGAGCAGTTCTTC
CDR3: CASSRRRGPNYNEQFF

V: TRBV7-8
size: few
J: TRBJ2-2
D: TRBD2
DNA: TGTGCCAGCAGCTTAATGACTAGCGGGGGCGTGACGAACACCGGGGAGCTGTTTTTT
CDR3: CASSLMTSGGVTNTGELFF

V: TRBV6-5
size: NA
J: TRBJ1-1
D: NA
DNA: TGTGCCAGCACCGAACGAGGGGGGCGGACTGAAGCTTTCTTT
CDR3: CASTERGGRTEAFF

V: TRBV10-3
size: NA
J: TRBJ2-7
D: NA
DNA: TGTGCCAGCAGTTCCTCCGAGAAGTACGAGCAGTACTTC
CDR3: CASSSSEKYEQYF

V: TRBV7-9
size: NA
J: TRBJ2-7
D: NA
DNA: TGTGCCAGCAGCGAGGGGGTAAGAGAGCAGTACTTC
CDR3: CASSEGVREQYF

V: TRBV19
size: NA
J: TRBJ1-4
D: TRBD1
DNA: TGTGCCAGTAGTACCGGACAGGGGGCAGAGAAACTGTTTTTT
CDR3: CASSTGQGAEKLFF

V: TRBV25-1
size: NA
J: TRBJ2-5
D: NA
DNA: TGTGCCAGCAGCCCGGATTACAGGGCCCTCCACCTTCAAGAGACCCAGTACTTC
CDR3: CASSPDYRALHLQETQYF

V: TRBV9
size: few
J: TRBJ2-2
D: NA
DNA: TGTGCCAGCAGCGTAGAGGGGGGCGCCAGGACCGGGGAGCTGTTTTTT
CDR3: CASSVEGGARTGELFF

V: TRBV9
size: many
J: TRBJ1-2
D: TRBD1
DNA: TGTGCCAGCAGCGCGGGGACAGGGACTAACTATGGCTACACCTTC
CDR3: CASSAGTGTNYGYTF

V: TRBV29-1
size: NA
J: TRBJ1-1
D: NA
DNA: TGCAGCGTCCGGGCCTCCCCTGAAGCTTTCTTT
CDR3: CSVRASPEAFF

V: TRBV12-3/TRBV12-4
size: NA
J: TRBJ1-2
D: NA
DNA: TGTGCCAGCAGGCGGCAACGTACCCCAAACTATGGCTACACCTTC
CDR3: CASRRQRTPNYGYTF

V: TRBV7-9
size: few
J: TRBJ2-5
D: TRBD2
DNA: TGCGCCAGCAGCCGTAGAGGGGACTCCGGGACTAGCGGGGAAGAGACCCAGTACTTC
CDR3: CASSRRGDSGTSGEETQYF

V: TRBV7-9
size: NA
J: TRBJ1-2
D: NA
DNA: TGTGCCAGCAGCTTAATAGGGGGGTTTGCCTATGGCTACACCTTC
CDR3: CASSLIGGFAYGYTF

V: TRBV10-3
size: few
J: TRBJ2-6
D: NA
DNA: TGTGCCAGCAGACCCCGTAGGTTCTCTGGGGCCAACGTCCTGACTTTC
CDR3: CASRPRRFSGANVLTF

V: TRBV19
size: many
J: TRBJ1-5
D: NA
DNA: TGTGCCAGTAGTATGACAGCGCAGCGGGAGCAGCCCCAGCATTTT
CDR3: CASSMTAQREQPQHF

V: TRBV25-1
size: NA
J: TRBJ2-5
D: TRBD2
DNA: TGTGCCGCAGCCGGGACTACCGGGGAGACCCAGTACTTC
CDR3: CAAAGTTGETQYF

V: TRBV20-1
size: NA
J: TRBJ2-7
D: TRBD2
DNA: TGCAGTGCTAGGTTGACTAGCGGAGCCTCCTACGAGCAGTACTTC
CDR3: CSARLTSGASYEQYF

V: TRBV4-1
size: NA
J: TRBJ1-5
D: NA
DNA: TGCGCCAGCAGCCATAAACAGGGAGGCAATCAGCCCCAGCATTTT
CDR3: CASSHKQGGNQPQHF

V: TRBV2
size: NA
J: TRBJ2-7
D: NA
DNA: TGTGCCAGCAGTTTAACGGCCAGCTCTCCCTCCTACGAGCAGTACTTC
CDR3: CASSLTASSPSYEQYF

V: TRBV20-1
size: many
J: TRBJ2-7
D: NA
DNA: TGCAGTGCTAGAGAGTTCGTAGCGAGGGAGCAGTACTTC
CDR3: CSAREFVAREQYF

V: TRBV20-1
size: NA
J: TRBJ1-2
D: NA
DNA: TGCAGTGCTAGAGCATGGGTCGGAGTTGGCTACACCTTC
CDR3: CSARAWVGVGYTF

V: TRBV29-1
size: NA
J: TRBJ1-2
D: NA
DNA: TGCAGCGTTACCCTCCCGGGGAAGCATGGCTACACCTTC
CDR3: CSVTLPGKHGYTF

V: TRBV20-1
size: NA
J: TRBJ1-1
D: NA
DNA: TGCAGCGTGGGGAAACCTATAATGAACACTGAAGCTTTCTTT
CDR3: CSVGKPIMNTEAFF

V: TRBV15
size: many
J: TRBJ2-7
D: NA
DNA: TGTGCCACCAGCAGAGATCCCGGGACAACGACCTACGAGCAGTACTTC
CDR3: CATSRDPGTTTYEQYF

V: TRBV12-3/TRBV12-4
size: few
J: TRBJ1-5
D: NA
DNA: TGTGCCAGCAGCCGACAGATTCATAGCAATCAGCCCCAGCATTTT
CDR3: CASSRQIHSNQPQHF

V: TRBV7-9
size: NA
J: TRBJ2-7
D: NA
DNA: TGTGCCAGCAGCTTAGACATAGCTGGCTCCGAGCAGTACTTC
CDR3: CASSLDIAGSEQYF

V: TRBV6-6
size: few
J: TRBJ2-7
D: TRBD1
DNA: TGTGCCAGCAGTACCCGGGACAGTGGGCAGTACTTC
CDR3: CASSTRDSGQYF

V: TRBV24-1
size: many
J: TRBJ1-2
D: NA
DNA: TGTGCCACCAGTGACCGGGGCCTCTATGGCTACACCTTC
CDR3: CATSDRGLYGYTF

V: TRBV7-9
size: many
J: TRBJ1-1
D: NA
DNA: TGTGCCAGCAGCCGTTTCTCCCCTGAAGCTTTCTTT
CDR3: CASSRFSPEAFF

V: TRBV11-2
size: few
J: TRBJ1-5
D: NA
DNA: TGTGCCAGCAGTCCCGACTCAGCTAGCAATCAGCCCCAGCATTTT
CDR3: CASSPDSASNQPQHF

V: TRBV7-9
size: NA
J: TRBJ2-7
D: TRBD2
DNA: TGTGCCAGCAGCAAAGTCCTAGCGGGTCGTTCCTACGAGCAGTACTTC
CDR3: CASSKVLAGRSYEQYF

V: TRBV7-6
size: NA
J: TRBJ2-6
D: NA
DNA: TGTGCCAGCAGCCAAGAGATCTCTGGGGCCAACGTCCTGACTTTC
CDR3: CASSQEISGANVLTF

V: TRBV7-9
size: few
J: TRBJ2-2
D: NA
DNA: TGTGCCAGCAGCTTAGCCGGCCCCTTGAACACCGGGGAGCTGTTTTTT
CDR3: CASSLAGPLNTGELFF

V: TRBV24-1
size: few
J: TRBJ1-2
D: TRBD1
DNA: TGTGCCACCAGTGACCCAGGGACAGGGGACGATGGCTACACCTTC
CDR3: CATSDPGTGDDGYTF

V: TRBV10-3
size: once
J: TRBJ1-5
D: NA
DNA: TGTGCCAGCAGTTTCAATGGGGGCAATCAGCCCCAGCATTTT
CDR3: CASSFNGGNQPQHF

V: TRBV29-1
size: NA
J: TRBJ2-7
D: TRBD2
DNA: TGCAGCGTTGGACTAGCGGGAGCCAGCGAGCAGTACTTC
CDR3: CSVGLAGASEQYF

V: TRBV25-1
size: NA
J: TRBJ1-5
D: NA
DNA: TGTGCCAGCAGTGCTAGGAGGACGTCTGATCAGCCCCAGCATTTT
CDR3: CASSARRTSDQPQHF

V: TRBV2
size: NA
J: TRBJ2-7
D: TRBD1
DNA: TGTGCCAGCAGGGCGGACAGGGATCCCTATCAGCAGTACTTC
CDR3: CASRADRDPYQQYF

V: TRBV24-1
size: NA
J: TRBJ2-3
D: TRBD2
DNA: TGTGTCACCAGTGATTGGGGACTAGGCACAGATACGCAGTATTTT
CDR3: CVTSDWGLGTDTQYF

V: TRBV15
size: many
J: TRBJ1-5
D: NA
DNA: TGTGCCACCAGCAGATCAAGCAATCAGCCCCAGCATTTT
CDR3: CATSRSSNQPQHF